This TCR beta chain was identified during a study of OX40 agonist ivuxolimab in advanced cancers. At the level of the study: Participants, 75% to 85% male, averaged approximately 60 years of age, ranging from about 23 to 80. Enrollees could have had prior anti-PD-1, anti-PD-L1 or anti-CTLA-4 therapy, which roughly 40% had received. Points from the study as a whole: In the expanded peripheral T cells, antigen specificity was never determined. Within 6 weeks, CD4+ and CD8+ blood T cells expanded clonally at 0.1 to 3.0 mg/kg.

This CDR3 is built from 13 residues. Germline CDR1 is GTSNPN and CDR2 is SVGIG (reference sequence). Unmatched junction bases numbered 4, after V lost 2 bases and J lost 7 bases. TCRdb's copy holds only in-frame clones and misses some; the assay was immunoSEQ multiplex PCR. This table holds around 80,000 clones, about 89% found once. This clone turned up a few times. Its specificity is not known. The chain has TRBV30 and TRBJ1-5; TRBD1 matches at 8 bases. The sample in question was CD4+ or CD8+ T cells sorted from blood, obtained in a trial of the OX40 agonist ivuxolimab. This receptor was identified in an adult with an advanced solid tumor such as melanoma, head and neck, liver or kidney cancer. CDR3 amino acids: CAWSPDRDQPQHF. Here the CDR3 DNA reads TGTGCCTGGAGTCCGGACAGGGACCAGCCCCAGCATTTT.